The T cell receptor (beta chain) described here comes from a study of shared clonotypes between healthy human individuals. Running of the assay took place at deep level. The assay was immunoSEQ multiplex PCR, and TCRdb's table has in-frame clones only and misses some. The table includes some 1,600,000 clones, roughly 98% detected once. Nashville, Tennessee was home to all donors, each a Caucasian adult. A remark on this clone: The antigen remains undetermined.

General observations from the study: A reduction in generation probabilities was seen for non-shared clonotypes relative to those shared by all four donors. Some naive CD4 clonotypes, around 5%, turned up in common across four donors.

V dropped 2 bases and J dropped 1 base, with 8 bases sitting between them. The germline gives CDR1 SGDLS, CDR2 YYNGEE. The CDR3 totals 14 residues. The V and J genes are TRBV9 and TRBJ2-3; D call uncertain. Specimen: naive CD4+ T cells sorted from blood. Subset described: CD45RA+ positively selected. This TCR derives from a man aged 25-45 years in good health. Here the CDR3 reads CASSVGAGTDTQYF. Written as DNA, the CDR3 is TGTGCCAGCAGCGTTGGAGCTGGCACAGATACGCAGTATTTT.